This TCR beta chain was captured by sequencing in a study of T cell responses to AZD1222 COVID-19 vaccine. Study-wide findings and caveats: The number of AZD1222 recipients seropositive at baseline was only five or six. Most donors were white British, females outnumbered males, and clonal diversity was possibly underestimated.

On this clone itself: No antigen is known for it.

Repertoires were generated with immunoSEQ multiplex PCR, while TCRdb's copy carries only in-frame clones and drops some. The sample has just over 90,000 clones; 80% to 90% are singletons. The germline V gene has CDR1 MNHEY and CDR2 SMNVEV (reference sequence). This CDR3 comprises 15 residues. Trimming took 5 bases from V and 3 from J, leaving 17 bases between them. The sequence derives from an adult who received the AZD1222 COVID-19 vaccine. The sample consisted of peripheral blood, taken 28 days after the second AZD1222 dose. The chain couples TRBV27 to TRBJ2-7; D is undetermined. CDR3 region: CASSPSSPLRYEQYF. CDR3 nucleotide sequence: TGTGCCAGCAGTCCTAGTTCCCCTCTTCGCTACGAGCAGTACTTC.